This T cell receptor (beta chain) was captured in a study of shared clonotypes between healthy human individuals. Every donor was a Caucasian adult from Nashville, Tennessee. Every immunoSEQ plate was one replicate of a subset's evenly spread DNA. Assay: immunoSEQ multiplex PCR; the TCRdb copy retains only in-frame clones and omits some. Among approximately 2,000,000 clones listed, 85% to 95% were seen once. Trimming stripped 5 bases from V and 9 bases from J, with 8 bases between. CDR1 is SGHAT and CDR2 is FQDESV in the germline V gene (reference sequence). This CDR3 has 12 amino acids. This clonotype was obtained from a man aged 18-30 years in good health. Some clones in this sample may be carry-over from other donors' samples. J is TRBJ1-6 and V is TRBV11-1; D uncertain. What was sequenced was naive CD4+ T cells from PBMCs. The subset denotes: CD45RA+ positively selected. The DNA for the CDR3 is TGTGCCAGCAGCCGGGAAGGTTCACCCCTCCACTTT. The encoded protein is CASSREGSPLHF. Looking up the rest from reference TRBV11-1 and TRBJ1-6 gives the full variable domain: EAEVAQSPRYKITEKSQAVAFWCDPISGHATLYWYRQILGQGPELLVQFQDESVVDDSQLPKDRFSAERLKGVDSTLKIQPAELGDSAMYLCASSREGSPLHFGNGTRLTVT.